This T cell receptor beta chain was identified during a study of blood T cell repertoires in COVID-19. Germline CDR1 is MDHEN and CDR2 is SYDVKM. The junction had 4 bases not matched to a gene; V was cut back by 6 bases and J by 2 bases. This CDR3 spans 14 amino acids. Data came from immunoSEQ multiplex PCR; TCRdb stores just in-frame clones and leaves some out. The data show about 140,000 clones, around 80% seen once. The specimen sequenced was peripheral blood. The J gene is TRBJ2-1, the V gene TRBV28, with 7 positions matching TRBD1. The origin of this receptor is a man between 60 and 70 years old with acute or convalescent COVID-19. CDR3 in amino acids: CASSPGGPYNEQFF. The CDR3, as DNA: TGTGCCAGCAGCCCAGGGGGTCCCTACAATGAGCAGTTCTTC.